This entry describes one T cell receptor beta chain. This entry belongs to a study of blood T cell repertoires in COVID-19. Study-level background: Acute and convalescent COVID-19 samples came from the United States, Italy and Spain. Sample material is recorded as cDNA or gDNA derived from T cells, B-cell-depleted T cells, or PBMCs.

In the study's own analysis: Cell counts per sample came from amplifying reference gene primers. Using immunoSEQ multiplex PCR, the repertoire was profiled, and TCRdb retains in-frame clones only, with some absent. V and J calls and clone size are given by that table; D and trimming were obtained from the DNA. The sample consists of a few hundred thousand clones, over 75% of them appearing once. Germline V lookup: CDR1 MNHEY, CDR2 SVGAGI. V was clipped by 10 bases and J by 1 base, with 11 bases between them. The CDR3 is 13 amino acids. This TCR came from a woman aged 30 to 39 with acute or convalescent COVID-19. The source material was peripheral blood. The chain combines TRBV6-5 with TRBJ1-3, with a possible D match to TRBD1 (5 bases). For the CDR3, the DNA is TGTGCCATCTCGGGGGATTCTGGAAACACCATATATTTT. It translates to CAISGDSGNTIYF.